A selection of T cell receptor beta chains follows, all from one sample in a study of cytomegalovirus exposure and HLA in healthy donors. TCRdb keeps only in-frame clones here, not all; method: immunoSEQ multiplex PCR. The data show around 130,000 clones, under 90% seen once. Sequencing input: PBMCs. The receptors originated from a woman between 40 and 50 years old in good health and CMV-seronegative. Both conserved end residues are part of each CDR3. A D gene is named only where the DNA matches it firmly.

V	J	D	CDR3	DNA
TRBV10-2	TRBJ2-7	TRBD2	CASSESRLAGYEQYF	TGCGCCAGCAGTGAGAGTCGGCTAGCGGGTTACGAGCAGTACTTC
TRBV9	TRBJ2-2	TRBD2	CASSVLAGETGELFF	TGTGCCAGCAGCGTACTAGCGGGGGAAACCGGGGAGCTGTTTTTT
TRBV5-1	TRBJ1-3	NA	CASSPLDSGNTIYF	TGCGCCAGCAGCCCCCTAGACTCTGGAAACACCATATATTTT
TRBV6-1	TRBJ2-7	NA	CASSELRARAYEQYF	TGTGCCAGCAGTGAACTGCGGGCCAGAGCCTACGAGCAGTACTTC
TRBV9	TRBJ2-5	NA	CASSVGAGKETQYF	TGTGCCAGCAGCGTAGGGGCGGGTAAAGAGACCCAGTACTTC
TRBV4-1	TRBJ1-2	TRBD1	CASSQGQDRGYYGYTF	TGCGCCAGCAGCCAAGGGCAGGACAGGGGGTATTATGGCTACACCTTC
TRBV7-9	TRBJ1-6	TRBD1	CSSSSVDRGFSPLHF	TGTTCCAGCAGCTCGGTCGACAGGGGGTTTTCACCCCTCCACTTT
TRBV18	TRBJ2-7	NA	CASSPSTYEQYF	TGTGCCAGCTCACCATCAACCTACGAGCAGTACTTC
TRBV9	TRBJ2-7	NA	CASSVEQDHYEQYF	TGTGCCAGCAGCGTAGAACAGGACCACTACGAGCAGTACTTC
TRBV28	TRBJ1-2	TRBD1	CASRTGGGGGYTF	TGTGCCAGCAGGACAGGGGGCGGGGGTGGCTACACCTTC
TRBV7-3	TRBJ2-1	NA	CASSSGGVSVNEQFF	TGTGCCAGCAGCTCTGGCGGGGTCTCGGTCAATGAGCAGTTCTTC
TRBV5-1	TRBJ1-2	NA	CASSLRSDYGYTF	TGCGCCAGCAGCTTGCGCAGTGACTATGGCTACACCTTC
TRBV11-3	TRBJ1-2	NA	CASSSQGRYTF	TGTGCCAGCAGCTCCCAGGGTCGCTACACCTTC
TRBV18	TRBJ2-1	NA	CASSPLSSGPNDEQFF	TGTGCCAGCTCACCACTCTCGAGCGGACCAAACGATGAGCAGTTCTTC
TRBV2	TRBJ2-7	NA	CASWRQSYEQYF	TGTGCCAGCTGGAGACAGTCCTACGAGCAGTACTTC
TRBV28	TRBJ2-5	TRBD2	CASSVTAGGPETQYF	TGTGCCAGCAGTGTAACAGCGGGAGGGCCGGAGACCCAGTACTTC